These 27 T cell receptor beta chains were all obtained from the same sample, sequenced in a study of spatial heterogeneity in lung cancer. TCRdb passed the 5' RACE reads through MiXCR, listing each CDR3 protein once. Of about 33,000 distinct CDR3 sequences listed, under 11% are singletons. Regarding time point: blood at routine non-recurrence follow-up after resection. Sequenced material: PBMCs, taken at follow-up. The source is a female donor with early-stage non-small cell lung cancer.

The rearrangement uses TRBV6-4 and TRBJ2-3; tentatively, D is TRBD1 or TRBD2 (5 bases each). Germline V gene sequence: CDR1 MRHNA, CDR2 SNTAGT. The CDR3 length is 15 residues. V lost 6 bases to trimming and J lost 4 bases, with 17 bases between them. CDR3 in amino acids: CASSAGFGSADTQYF. The CDR3 DNA follows: TGTGCCAGCAGCGCAGGGTTTGGTAGCGCAGATACGCAGTATTTT.

The chain links TRBV6-5 to TRBJ2-7, with D possibly being TRBD2 (5 bases). Germline V lookup: CDR1 MNHEY, CDR2 SVGAGI. V lost 5 bases, J lost 6 bases, and 14 bases lay in between. This CDR3 contains 13 residues. CDR3 sequence: CASSRGLTSEQYF. The CDR3 region has the DNA TGTGCCAGCAGTCGCGGACTGACGTCCGAGCAGTACTTC.

By sample share, this clonotype is medium-sized. The gene calls are TRBV19 and TRBJ1-2; D uncertain. Trimming took 3 bases from V and 4 from J, leaving 9 bases between them. Germline assignment: CDR1 LNHDA and CDR2 SQIVND (reference sequence). CDR3 length: 13 amino acids. The CDR3 coding sequence is TGTGCCAGTAGTATCAACTGGCTCTATGGCTACACCTTC. Its protein is CASSINWLYGYTF. The full variable domain, with the rest looked up from reference TRBV19 and TRBJ1-2, is DGGITQSPKYLFRKEGQNVTLSCEQNLNHDAMYWYRQDPGQGLRLIYYSQIVNDFQKGDIAEGYSVSREKKESFPLTVTSAQKNPTAFYLCASSINWLYGYTFGSGTRLTVV.

At least ten counts were recorded for this clonotype. CDR3 sequence (DNA): TGTGCCAGCAGCCCCCCTGAGGGGGCGGGATACAATGAGCAGTTCTTC. Its protein is CASSPPEGAGYNEQFF. This sequence joins TRBV5-4 and TRBJ2-1; perhaps TRBD1 as D (7 bases). This CDR3 has 16 residues. The germline V and J ends were trimmed by 4 bases and 4 bases, with 18 bases remaining between them. Germline V lookup: CDR1 SGHNT, CDR2 YYREEE (reference sequence).

The chain uses TRBV5-1 and TRBJ2-3; D may be TRBD1 or TRBD2 (5 bases each). V lost 4 bases, J lost 1 base, and 10 bases lay in between. Germline-derived CDR1 and CDR2 are SGHRS and YFSETQ. The CDR3 contains 14 residues. This CDR3 reads CASSGDPGTDTQYF. In DNA form, the CDR3 reads TGCGCCAGCAGCGGGGACCCCGGCACAGATACGCAGTATTTT.

The chain uses TRBV18 and TRBJ1-3, with D maybe TRBD1 (6 bases). Trimming stripped 4 bases from V and 3 bases from J, with 13 bases between. This CDR3 region has 15 residues. Germline V gives CDR1 KGHSH, CDR2 LQKENI. The CDR3 coding sequence is TGTGCCAGCTCACGGGCGGGGGCGAGTGGAAACACCATATATTTT. Protein: CASSRAGASGNTIYF.

The CDR3 sequence: CASNPGGSYEQYF. The CDR3 coding sequence is TGTGCCAGCAATCCCGGCGGCTCCTACGAGCAGTACTTC. The V gene is TRBV12-3 or TRBV12-4, the J gene TRBJ2-7, with unresolved D. The CDR3 spans 13 residues. The ends were cut back, 7 bases at V and 0 bases at J, with 10 bases in the middle.

At least ten counts were recorded for this clonotype. In nucleotides, the CDR3 is TGTGCCAGCAGCTTACGGCGGGGGGATAGAGAGGAGCTGTTTTTT. Translation: CASSLRRGDREELFF. The chain carries TRBV7-6 and TRBJ2-2; 8 bases match TRBD2. The CDR3 sequence is 15 residues long. Germline lookup yields CDR1 SGHVS and CDR2 FNYEAQ. Trimming removed 2 bases from V and 10 bases from J; junction bases left unmatched: 9.

This clonotype was seen more than once but under ten times. The chain recombines TRBV6-1 with TRBJ2-7, with a weak D call TRBD2 (5 bases). The CDR3 runs 11 residues. The germline CDR1 and CDR2 sequences are MNHNS and SASEGT. Trimming removed 10 bases at V and 1 base at J, with 8 bases between. Here the CDR3 DNA reads TGTGCCACTTGGGAGTCCTACGAGCAGTACTTC. Protein: CATWESYEQYF.

The chain combines TRBV6-6 with TRBJ1-1; D call uncertain. The CDR3 totals 14 residues. Germline CDR1 and CDR2: MNHNY and SVGAGI (reference sequence). The germline V and J ends were trimmed by 7 bases and 3 bases, with 15 bases remaining between them. The CDR3 reads CASTYVETDTEAFF. The CDR3, as DNA: TGTGCCAGCACGTATGTGGAAACCGACACTGAAGCTTTCTTT.

The rearrangement joins TRBV7-9 to TRBJ2-1; 7 bases align to TRBD1. The CDR3 is made up of 15 amino acids. Germline CDR1 reads SEHNR; CDR2 reads FQNEAQ (reference sequence). The junction had 8 bases not matched to a gene; V was cut back by 5 bases and J by 4 bases. The CDR3 bases are TGTGCCAGCAGCCTGGGACAGTACTTTTACAATGAGCAGTTCTTC. Protein: CASSLGQYFYNEQFF.

The sample holds many counts of this clonotype. The chain has TRBV7-9 and TRBJ2-7; D is uncertain. The CDR3 spans 13 residues. Trimming shortened V by 8 bases and J by 3 bases, and 14 bases separated the two germline ends. The germline gives CDR1 SEHNR, CDR2 FQNEAQ (reference sequence). The CDR3 loop is CASGLAADYEQYF. CDR3 in DNA: TGTGCCAGCGGCCTTGCCGCGGACTACGAGCAGTACTTC. Filled out from reference TRBV7-9 and TRBJ2-7, the complete variable domain reads DTGVSQNPRHKITKRGQNVTFRCDPISEHNRLYWYRQTLGQGPEFLTYFQNEAQLEKSRLLSDRFSAERPKGSFSTLEIQRTEQGDSAMYLCASGLAADYEQYFGPGTRLTVT.

This clonotype has at least ten counts. The chain recombines TRBV7-8 with TRBJ2-1; no clear D gene. V was clipped by 5 bases and J by 9 bases, with 17 bases between them. Germline V CDR1 and CDR2: SGHVS, FQNEAQ. The CDR3 extends over 14 amino acids. The CDR3, as DNA: TGTGCCAGCAGCCCGGTGGTGTTAGCCGGTGAGCAGTTCTTC. This encodes CASSPVVLAGEQFF.

This clonotype was recorded at least ten times. The chain uses TRBV6-2 or TRBV6-3 and TRBJ1-1; the match to TRBD1 covers 7 bases. Germline CDR1 and CDR2: MNHEY and SVGEGT. V was pared by 5 bases and J by 7 bases, with 10 bases of the junction left unmatched. This CDR3 region has 14 residues. The CDR3 region has the DNA TGTGCCAGCAGTGTGCACGGGACAGCGCGTGAAGCTTTCTTT. Its protein product is CASSVHGTAREAFF.

This clonotype was counted at least ten times. The rearrangement uses TRBV4-1 and TRBJ2-3; D tentatively fits TRBD1 or TRBD2 (5 bases each). V shed 3 bases and J shed 0 bases, with 16 bases lying between them. CDR1 and CDR2 (germline): MGHRA, YSYEKL. CDR3 length equals 17 residues. The CDR3 reads CASSHPGAGTSTDTQYF. The CDR3 nucleotides read TGCGCCAGCAGCCATCCTGGGGCAGGGACCAGCACAGATACGCAGTATTTT.

The chain has TRBV19 and TRBJ2-2, with D possibly TRBD1 on 6 matching bases. Between the trimmed V and J ends, which lost 8 bases and 2 bases, there was a span of 18 bases. CDR1 LNHDA and CDR2 SQIVND come from the germline V gene (reference sequence). The CDR3 extends over 16 amino acids. Written as DNA, the CDR3 is TGTGCCAGTTCGTCCCCTCCAGGGGAAAACACCGGGGAGCTGTTTTTT. This sequence encodes CASSSPPGENTGELFF.

This clonotype is deemed medium-sized. V and J are TRBV18 and TRBJ2-3; TRBD2 might be the D (6 bases). This CDR3 has 13 residues. Germline V gene lookup returns CDR1 KGHSH and CDR2 LQKENI. The ends were cut back, 6 bases at V and 3 bases at J, with 10 bases in the middle. CDR3 bases: TGTGCCAGCTCCCCTGGAGGGACAGATACGCAGTATTTT. This encodes CASSPGGTDTQYF.

The V gene is TRBV29-1, the J gene TRBJ1-1; D is possibly TRBD1 (6 bases). Germline V gene lookup returns CDR1 SQVTM and CDR2 ANQGSEA. Deletions cut 5 bases from V and 6 bases from J, with 19 bases between. This CDR3 region has 14 residues. CDR3 bases: TGCAGCGTTCATATTTCCGGGACATTACCTGAAGCTTTCTTT. Residues: CSVHISGTLPEAFF.

V gene TRBV7-2 combines with J gene TRBJ2-4; D may match TRBD1 or TRBD2 (5 bases each). Germline CDR1 SGHTA, CDR2 FQGNSA. This CDR3 comprises 14 residues. V was cut by 5 bases and J by 7 bases, with 15 bases left in between. The CDR3: CASSATSGHNIQYF. The CDR3 DNA is TGTGCCAGCAGCGCTACCAGCGGACACAACATTCAGTACTTC.

This clonotype appeared many times. The chain recombines TRBV18 with TRBJ2-7, with D perhaps TRBD1 (6 bases). The CDR3 loop spans 16 amino acids. Germline V gene data show CDR1 as KGHSH and CDR2 as LQKENI. Trimming took off 3 bases at V and 6 bases at J, with 21 bases between the two ends. The CDR3 DNA is TGTGCCAGCTCACCCCCAGGGGTGGGGCGGGCCCTCGAGCAGTACTTC. As protein: CASSPPGVGRALEQYF.

This clonotype showed up many times. V and J are TRBV25-1 and TRBJ1-6, with D uncertain. V shed 3 bases and J shed 6 bases, with 3 bases lying between them. This CDR3 has 12 residues. Germline assignment: CDR1 MGHDK and CDR2 SYGVNS. In DNA, the CDR3 is TGTGCCAGCAGTGACGGTAATTCACCCCTCCACTTT. This encodes CASSDGNSPLHF. Full variable domain (outside the CDR3, taken from reference TRBV25-1 and TRBJ1-6): EADIYQTPRYLVIGTGKKITLECSQTMGHDKMYWYQQDPGMELHLIHYSYGVNSTEKGDLSSESTVSRIRTEHFPLTLESARPSHTSQYLCASSDGNSPLHFGNGTRLTVT.

In its sample, this clonotype was seen many times. The chain is built from TRBV7-6 and TRBJ1-1; D uncertain. Per the germline V gene, CDR1 is SGHVS and CDR2 is FNYEAQ. This CDR3 spans 13 amino acids. V shed 4 bases and J shed 0 bases, with 6 bases lying between them. The CDR3 loop reads CASSSSLNTEAFF. CDR3 nucleotide sequence: TGTGCCAGCAGCTCCAGTTTGAACACTGAAGCTTTCTTT. Combining the CDR3 with reference TRBV7-6 and TRBJ1-1 gives the whole variable domain GAGVSQSPRYKVTKRGQDVALRCDPISGHVSLYWYRQALGQGPEFLTYFNYEAQQDKSGLPNDRFSAERPEGSISTLTIQRTEQRDSAMYRCASSSSLNTEAFFGQGTRLTVV.

This clonotype was observed a few times. The V call is TRBV2, the J call TRBJ2-3; TRBD1 matches 9 bases. This CDR3 comprises 15 residues. From germline, CDR1 is SNHLY and CDR2 FYNNEI. The junction had 5 bases not matched to a gene; V was cut back by 1 base and J by 6 bases. The CDR3: CASSEEQGAGDTQYF. The CDR3 nucleotides read TGTGCCAGCAGTGAAGAACAGGGGGCAGGGGATACGCAGTATTTT.

This clonotype came up many times. The chain links TRBV3-1 to TRBJ1-6; weak D call: TRBD1 (6 bases). Trimming pared 2 bases from V and 5 bases from J, leaving 7 bases between. The length of the CDR3 is 14 residues. Per germline, CDR1 LGHDT and CDR2 YNNKEL (reference sequence). The CDR3, as DNA: TGTGCCAGCAGCCAAACAGGGAATAATTCACCCCTCCACTTT. Translating gives CASSQTGNNSPLHF.

The chain couples TRBV3-1 to TRBJ2-7; D not resolved. In germline, CDR1 is LGHDT, CDR2 YNNKEL (reference sequence). This CDR3 has 13 residues. The ends were cut back, 8 bases at V and 0 bases at J, with 11 bases in the middle. In DNA, the CDR3 is TGTGCCAGCGCGGTTGGAGCCTCCTACGAGCAGTACTTC. Its protein product is CASAVGASYEQYF.

This clonotype was recorded many times. CDR3 in amino acids: CASSLSRDEAFF. The CDR3 DNA reads TGTGCCAGCAGTTTAAGCAGGGATGAAGCTTTCTTT. This chain uses TRBV28 with TRBJ1-1; a possible D gene is TRBD1 (5 bases). Between the trimmed V and J ends, which lost 2 bases and 7 bases, there was a span of 8 bases. Germline V CDR1 and CDR2: MDHEN, SYDVKM. The CDR3 spans 12 residues.

This clonotype was picked up a small number of times. V gene TRBV5-5 combines with J gene TRBJ2-2, with 9 nucleotides matching TRBD1. Germline V gene lookup returns CDR1 SGHKS and CDR2 YYEKEE (reference sequence). After removal of 3 bases from V and 6 bases from J, the junction contained 9 bases not matched to a gene. This CDR3 region has 16 residues. CDR3 residues: CASSYPTGTGSGELFF. As DNA, the CDR3 is TGTGCCAGCAGCTACCCAACCGGGACAGGGTCCGGGGAGCTGTTTTTT.